The entry that follows covers one T cell receptor beta chain sequence. This receptor's antigen is unknown. No clone much larger than this one lies a single base away; base qualities are absent. Receptor amplification or capture employed the immunoSEQ multiplex PCR assay. The paper's data handling went like this. To diagnose cytomegalovirus status from the catalog of TCR beta chain sequences, a statistical classification framework was built. TCRdb limited this immuneACCESS table to in-frame rearrangements with V and J called. A share of clones is missing; checked studies link under half to unresolved V genes, and the rest is unexplained. D and trimming come from the DNA, and the V and J calls and clone size come from that table. For this sample the table gives roughly 140,000 clones, of which about 87% were detected only once. Jointly, the top ten make up 8.7% of the sample. These data come from a study of cytomegalovirus exposure and HLA in healthy donors (dated by TCRdb to 2016 to 2017). Concerning the study at large: The 666 repertoires of the first cohort and the 110 or so validation repertoires were produced on the same platform, according to a later analysis. The study aimed to test whether signatures of past pathogen exposure could be identified by cataloging public T cell receptors. High-throughput TCR immunosequencing, statistical association of individual TCRs with disease status, and machine learning were combined to predict cytomegalovirus infection status. Besides the first cohort of 666 subjects, a separate validation cohort made up of 95 to 150 different subjects was used.

There are 11 amino acids in the CDR3, from cysteine to phenylalanine inclusive. The only DNA kept is the CDR3, 33 bases in frame from the first base. Cut back by 7 bases and 7 bases, the V and J ends lie 11 bases apart. The germline V gene provides CDR1 SQVTM and CDR2 ANQGSEA. Donors formed part of the validation cohort, which comprised about 130 subjects and was distinct from the first cohort of several hundred subjects. What the research found in general, with its limitations: In a later analysis, TCRs clustered in the first cohort were found to also tend to co-occur in the roughly 130 validation repertoires, with around 94% of cluster scores above 0. It was suggested by the authors that the approach could potentially be generalized to other disease states and immunological phenotypes. In the study, roughly 160 TCR beta chains were listed as associated with cytomegalovirus. While some public TCRs were present in many individuals, most TCR sequences turned up only very rarely across donors. In vitro tests confirmed that a few of the cytomegalovirus-associated TCR beta chains recognize cytomegalovirus antigens. A later analysis lacked HLA typing for the validation cohort, so it scored co-occurrence in that cohort across all 110 or so repertoires. The classifier was reported to diagnose cytomegalovirus status with high specificity and sensitivity in both the original cohort and the validation cohort.

This chain joins TRBV29-1 to TRBJ2-1; D gene: possibly TRBD1, on 6 matching bases. The specimen was PBMCs. The TCR was taken from a man between 18 and 29 years old in good health and CMV-seropositive. The bases read TGCAGCGCAGGGGTGAGGAATGAGCAGTTCTTC. The encoded protein is CSAGVRNEQFF.